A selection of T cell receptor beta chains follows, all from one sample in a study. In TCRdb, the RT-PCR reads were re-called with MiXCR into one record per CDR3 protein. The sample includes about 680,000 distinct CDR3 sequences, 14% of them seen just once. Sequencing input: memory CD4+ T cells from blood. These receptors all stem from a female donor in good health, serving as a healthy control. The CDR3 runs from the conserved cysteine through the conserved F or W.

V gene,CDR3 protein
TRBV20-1,CSATRGAGATYEQYF
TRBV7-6,CASSRSLGDYNEQFF
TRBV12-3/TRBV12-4,CASSPGPQGYTEAFF
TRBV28,CASTLGGNTIYF
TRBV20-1,CSARRQGWATEAFF
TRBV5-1,CASSLVPRRTFLNEQYF
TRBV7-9,CASGPGGTQAYEQYF
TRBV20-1,CSASGDSEFYNEQFF
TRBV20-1,CSARDKASRGTQYF
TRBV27,CASKMSTAPYNEQFF
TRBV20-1,CSARDLVPEVSNTDTQYF
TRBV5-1,CASSAGQTTGELFF
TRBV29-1,CSGGQGPEKLFF
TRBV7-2,CASGRPGANVLTF
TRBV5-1,CASSFTGASYEQYF